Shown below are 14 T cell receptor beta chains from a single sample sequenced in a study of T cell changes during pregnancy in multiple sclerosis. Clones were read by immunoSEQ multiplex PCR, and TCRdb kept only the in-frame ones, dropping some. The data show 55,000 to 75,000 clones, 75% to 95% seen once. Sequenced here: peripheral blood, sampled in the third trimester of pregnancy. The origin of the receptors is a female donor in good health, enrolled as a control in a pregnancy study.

DNA for the CDR3: TGTGCCAGCAGGGGACTCCACGAGCAGTACTTC. It codes for CASRGLHEQYF. The chain recombines TRBV6-1 with TRBJ2-7, with TRBD2 as a possible D gene (6 bases). The V gene lost 6 bases and the J gene lost 5 bases, with 8 bases spanning the gap. Germline lookup yields CDR1 MNHNS and CDR2 SASEGT. The CDR3 has 11 residues.

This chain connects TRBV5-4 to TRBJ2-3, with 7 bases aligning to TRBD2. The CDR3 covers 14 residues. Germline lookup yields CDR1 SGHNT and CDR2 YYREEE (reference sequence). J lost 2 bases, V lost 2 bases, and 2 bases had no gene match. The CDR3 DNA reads TGTGCCAGCAGCTTCCTAGCGGACACAGATACGCAGTATTTT. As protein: CASSFLADTDTQYF. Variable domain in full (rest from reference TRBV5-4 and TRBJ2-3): ETGVTQSPTHLIKTRGQQVTLRCSSQSGHNTVSWYQQALGQGPQFIFQYYREEENGRGNFPPRFSGLQFPNYSSELNVNALELDDSALYLCASSFLADTDTQYFGPGTRLTVL.

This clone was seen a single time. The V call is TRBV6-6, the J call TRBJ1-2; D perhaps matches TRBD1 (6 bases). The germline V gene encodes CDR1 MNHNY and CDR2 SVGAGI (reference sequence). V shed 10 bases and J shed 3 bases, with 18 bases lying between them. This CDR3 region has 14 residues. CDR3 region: CATQRGGFDYGYTF. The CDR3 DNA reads TGTGCCACCCAAAGGGGGGGGTTCGACTATGGCTACACCTTC.

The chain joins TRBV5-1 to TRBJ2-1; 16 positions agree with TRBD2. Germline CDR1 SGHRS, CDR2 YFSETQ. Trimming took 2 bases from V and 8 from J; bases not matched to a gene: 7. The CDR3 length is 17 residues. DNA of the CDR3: TGCGCCAGCAGCTTATCGGGACTAGCGGGGGGGCCAGATGAGCAGTTCTTC. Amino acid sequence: CASSLSGLAGGPDEQFF.

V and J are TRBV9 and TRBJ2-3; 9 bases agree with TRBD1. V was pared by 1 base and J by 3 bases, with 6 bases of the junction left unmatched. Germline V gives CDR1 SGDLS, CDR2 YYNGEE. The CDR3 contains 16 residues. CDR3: CASSVRTGTGTDTQYF. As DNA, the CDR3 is TGTGCCAGCAGCGTACGGACCGGGACAGGGACAGATACGCAGTATTTT.

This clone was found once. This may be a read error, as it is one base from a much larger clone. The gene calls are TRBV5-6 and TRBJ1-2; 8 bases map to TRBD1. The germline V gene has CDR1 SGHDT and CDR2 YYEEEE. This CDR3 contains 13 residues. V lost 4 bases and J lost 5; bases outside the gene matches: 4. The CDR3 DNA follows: TGTGCCAGCAGCCGACAGGGGAAATATGGCTACACCTTC. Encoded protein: CASSRQGKYGYTF.

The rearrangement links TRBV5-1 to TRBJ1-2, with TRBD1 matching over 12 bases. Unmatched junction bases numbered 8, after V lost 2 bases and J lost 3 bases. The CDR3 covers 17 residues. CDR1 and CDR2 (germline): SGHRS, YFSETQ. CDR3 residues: CASSFTPGQGADYGYTF. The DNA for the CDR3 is TGCGCCAGCAGCTTTACACCGGGACAGGGGGCTGACTATGGCTACACCTTC.

DNA for the CDR3: TGTGCCAGCAGTTTCTCTAATACGCAGTATTTT. Its protein product is CASSFSNTQYF. The chain recombines TRBV28 with TRBJ2-3; the D is unclear. V gave up 3 bases and J gave up 7 bases, with 5 bases separating them. Germline CDR1 is MDHEN and CDR2 is SYDVKM. The CDR3 contains 11 residues.

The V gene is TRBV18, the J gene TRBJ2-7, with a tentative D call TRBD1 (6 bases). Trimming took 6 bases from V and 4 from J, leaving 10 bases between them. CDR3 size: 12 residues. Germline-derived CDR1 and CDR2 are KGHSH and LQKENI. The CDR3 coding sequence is TGTGCCAGCTCTCTTCAGGGGTACGAGCAGTACTTC. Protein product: CASSLQGYEQYF. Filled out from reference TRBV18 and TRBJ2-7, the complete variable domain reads NAGVMQNPRHLVRRRGQEARLRCSPMKGHSHVYWYRQLPEEGLKFMVYLQKENIIDESGMPKERFSAEFPKEGPSILRIQQVVRGDSAAYFCASSLQGYEQYFGPGTRLTVT.

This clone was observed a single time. The CDR3 nucleotides are TGCGCCAGCAGCTTGGTCTCTAGCACAGATACGCAGTATTTT. This encodes CASSLVSSTDTQYF. The genes are TRBV5-1 and TRBJ2-3; D remains unclear. The CDR3 has 14 residues. Per germline, CDR1 SGHRS and CDR2 YFSETQ. V lost 0 bases and J lost 0, with 5 bases in between.

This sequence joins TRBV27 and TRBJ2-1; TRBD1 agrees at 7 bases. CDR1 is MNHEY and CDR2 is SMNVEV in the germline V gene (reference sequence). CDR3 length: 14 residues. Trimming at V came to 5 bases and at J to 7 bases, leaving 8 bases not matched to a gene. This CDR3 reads CASSNRTGYNEQFF. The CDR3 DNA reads TGTGCCAGCAGTAACCGGACAGGTTATAATGAGCAGTTCTTC.

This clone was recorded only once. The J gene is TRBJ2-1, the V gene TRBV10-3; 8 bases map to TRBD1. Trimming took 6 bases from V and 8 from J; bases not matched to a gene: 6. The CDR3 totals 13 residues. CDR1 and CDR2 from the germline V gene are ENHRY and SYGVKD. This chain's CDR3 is CAIRGQGWDEQFF. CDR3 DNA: TGTGCCATCAGAGGACAGGGCTGGGATGAGCAGTTCTTC.

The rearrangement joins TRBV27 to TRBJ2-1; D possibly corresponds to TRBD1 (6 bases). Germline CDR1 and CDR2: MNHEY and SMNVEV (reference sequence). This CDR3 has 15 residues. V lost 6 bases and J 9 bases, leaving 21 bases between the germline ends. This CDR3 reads CASRGGPTGLAEQFF. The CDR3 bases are TGTGCCAGCAGAGGTGGACCAACAGGGCTGGCTGAGCAGTTCTTC.

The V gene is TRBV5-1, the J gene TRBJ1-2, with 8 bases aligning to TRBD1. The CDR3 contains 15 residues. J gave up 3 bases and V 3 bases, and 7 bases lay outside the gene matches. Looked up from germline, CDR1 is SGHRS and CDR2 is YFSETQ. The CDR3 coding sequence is TGCGCCAGCAGCTCCCAGGGGGCGCGGGACTATGGCTACACCTTC. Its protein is CASSSQGARDYGYTF.